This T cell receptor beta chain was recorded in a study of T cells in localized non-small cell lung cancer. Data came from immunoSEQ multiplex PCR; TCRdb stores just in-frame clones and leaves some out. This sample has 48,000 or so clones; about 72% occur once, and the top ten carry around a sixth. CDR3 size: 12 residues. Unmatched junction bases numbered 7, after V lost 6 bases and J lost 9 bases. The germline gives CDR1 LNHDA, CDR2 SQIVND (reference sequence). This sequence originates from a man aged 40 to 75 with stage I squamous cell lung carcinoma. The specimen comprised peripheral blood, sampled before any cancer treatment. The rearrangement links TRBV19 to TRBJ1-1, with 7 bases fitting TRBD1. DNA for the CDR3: TGTGCCAGTAGCTTGGGACAGAAGAAAGCTTTCTTT. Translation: CASSLGQKKAFF.